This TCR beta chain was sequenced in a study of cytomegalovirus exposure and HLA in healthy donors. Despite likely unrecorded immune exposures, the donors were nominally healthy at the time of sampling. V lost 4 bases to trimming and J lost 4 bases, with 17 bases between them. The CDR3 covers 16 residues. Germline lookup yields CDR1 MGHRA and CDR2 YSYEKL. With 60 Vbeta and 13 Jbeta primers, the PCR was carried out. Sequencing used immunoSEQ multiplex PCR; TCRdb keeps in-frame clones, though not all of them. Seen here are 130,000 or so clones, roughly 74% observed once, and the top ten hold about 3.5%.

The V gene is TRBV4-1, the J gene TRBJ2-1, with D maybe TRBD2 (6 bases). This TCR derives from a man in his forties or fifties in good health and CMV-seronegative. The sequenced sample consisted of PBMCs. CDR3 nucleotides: TGCGCCAGCAGCCGACCCGGGGGATCCCGATACAATGAGCAGTTCTTC. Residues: CASSRPGGSRYNEQFF.